Below are 29 T cell receptor beta chains sequenced from a single sample in a study of blood T cells in healthy people across ages. Primers used in a second PCR of roughly 6 to 12 cycles were a sample-barcoded 5' primer and a J-beta primer mix. TCRdb ran MiXCR on the 5' RACE reads and lists one entry per CDR3 protein. The sample holds around 780,000 distinct CDR3 sequences; roughly 24% are singletons and the top ten take approximately 2.9%. In addition, the sample was reused for a study of T cells of mothers and their children.

The sample consisted of blood. The receptors here all came from a boy aged 5-17 years in good health.

This clonotype was detected only a few times. The chain has TRBV7-9 and TRBJ2-1; 8 bases align to TRBD2. The length of the CDR3 is 15 residues. Germline loops: CDR1 SEHNR, CDR2 FQNEAQ (reference sequence). J lost 5 bases, V lost 3 bases, and 6 bases had no gene match. The CDR3 nucleotides are TGTGCCAGCAGCTTGAGCGGGAGTTTCAACAATGAGCAGTTCTTC. This encodes CASSLSGSFNNEQFF.

This clonotype has just a few counts. This chain connects TRBV4-1 to TRBJ1-2; TRBD1 is a possible D gene (6 bases). Germline CDR1 reads MGHRA; CDR2 reads YSYEKL. CDR3 size: 15 residues. Trimming left V 2 bases short and J 6 bases short, with 16 bases between. The CDR3 region is CASSQSKGGADGYTF. The CDR3 nucleotides are TGCGCCAGCAGCCAATCAAAGGGGGGCGCGGATGGCTACACCTTC.

This clonotype was observed a few times. This chain links TRBV5-1 with TRBJ2-4; 7 bases agree with TRBD2. CDR1 is SGHRS, CDR2 YFSETQ, per germline. V shed 4 bases and J 7 bases; nucleotides not matched to a gene: 8. The CDR3 is 14 residues long. The CDR3 reads CASSPGGGFNIQYF. The CDR3 nucleotides are TGCGCCAGCAGCCCTGGGGGAGGGTTCAACATTCAGTACTTC.

The gene calls are TRBV6-1 and TRBJ2-1; D might be TRBD2 (7 bases). The end of the DNA is better explained by TRBJ2-7, so the J call may be wrong. Germline values: CDR1 MNHNS, CDR2 SASEGT. The CDR3 loop spans 15 amino acids. This CDR3 is CASTTRGGISYEQYF. CDR3 DNA sequence: TGTGCCAGCACCACAAGGGGGGGAATCTCCTACGAGCAGTACTTC.

This clonotype was counted a few times. This chain connects TRBV3-1 to TRBJ2-1, with TRBD2 as a possible D gene (7 bases). V shed 3 bases and J shed 10 bases, with 13 bases lying between them. The germline V gene encodes CDR1 LGHDT and CDR2 YNNKEL (reference sequence). This CDR3 contains 13 residues. In DNA, the CDR3 is TGTGCCAGCAGCCATCGAAGGGGGGGGGAGCAGTTCTTC. Translating it yields CASSHRRGGEQFF.

This clonotype was seen a few times. DNA for the CDR3: TGTGCCAGCAGCTTAGGTGAACGCGACACTGAAGCTTTCTTT. This codes for CASSLGERDTEAFF. This rearrangement joins TRBV7-9 to TRBJ1-1, with D uncertain. Germline loops: CDR1 SEHNR, CDR2 FQNEAQ (reference sequence). The CDR3 has 14 residues. Trimming took 1 base from V and 3 from J, leaving 9 bases between them.

This clonotype came up a few times. The chain carries TRBV11-2 and TRBJ2-2, with D possibly being TRBD2 (6 bases). This CDR3 contains 16 residues. Germline V gene lookup returns CDR1 SGHAT and CDR2 FQNNGV. Trimming took off 1 base at V and 1 base at J, with 10 bases between the two ends. The CDR3 DNA reads TGTGCCAGCAGCTTAGTTCTAGCGATGAACACCGGGGAGCTGTTTTTT. Its protein product is CASSLVLAMNTGELFF.

The V gene is TRBV7-9, the J gene TRBJ2-4; TRBD2 agrees at 15 bases. CDR3 length: 19 residues. V shed 5 bases, J shed 0 bases, and the junction held 8 bases outside the gene matches. Germline V gives CDR1 SEHNR, CDR2 FQNEAQ (reference sequence). The CDR3: CASSGDGLAGGLAKNIQYF. CDR3 DNA: TGTGCCAGCAGCGGAGACGGACTAGCGGGGGGGCTAGCCAAAAACATTCAGTACTTC.

The sample holds a few counts of this clonotype. V and J are TRBV3-1 and TRBJ2-7, with D possibly TRBD2 on 5 matching bases. Germline CDR1 reads LGHDT; CDR2 reads YNNKEL (reference sequence). Trimming pared 1 base from V and 3 bases from J, leaving 10 bases between. This CDR3 contains 14 residues. CDR3 bases: TGTGCCAGCAGCCAAGTGGGAGACATCTACGAGCAGTACTTC. The encoded protein is CASSQVGDIYEQYF.

The chain employs TRBV13 and TRBJ2-2; no reliable D call. Germline V gene data show CDR1 as PRHDT and CDR2 as FYEKMQ (reference sequence). Trimming stripped 2 bases from V and 4 bases from J, with 17 bases between. This CDR3 has 17 residues. The CDR3 region is CASSLKGLSAGTGELFF. CDR3 nucleotide sequence: TGTGCCAGCAGCTTAAAAGGCCTCAGCGCCGGCACCGGGGAGCTGTTTTTT.

CDR3 nucleotides: TGTGCCAGCAGCTCCCCGGGGGCGGCCTACGAGCAGTACTTC. Its protein is CASSSPGAAYEQYF. The chain joins TRBV7-9 to TRBJ2-7; D may correspond to TRBD1 or TRBD2 (6 bases each). The germline V gene has CDR1 SEHNR and CDR2 FQNEAQ (reference sequence). V dropped 4 bases and J dropped 2 bases, with 12 bases sitting between them. The CDR3 consists of 14 residues.

This clonotype was observed once. The gene calls are TRBV14 and TRBJ2-5; D possibly matches TRBD1 or TRBD2 (5 bases each). This CDR3 is 15 amino acids long. From germline, CDR1 is SGHDN and CDR2 FVKESK. V was clipped by 1 base and J by 4 bases, with 13 bases between them. This CDR3 reads CASSQVRGGRETQYF. The CDR3 nucleotides read TGTGCCAGCAGCCAAGTGAGGGGCGGGCGAGAGACCCAGTACTTC.

This clonotype has just a few counts. J is TRBJ2-3 and V is TRBV6-5; TRBD1 matches 10 bases. CDR3 size: 17 residues. CDR1 and CDR2 (germline): MNHEY, SVGAGI. The V gene end was trimmed by 4 bases and the J gene end by 2 bases; junction bases not matched to a gene: 9. The CDR3 nucleotides read TGTGCCAGCAGTTCCGGGACAGGGGTCCTCCCCACAGATACGCAGTATTTT. This translates into CASSSGTGVLPTDTQYF.

The chain links TRBV15 to TRBJ1-4; no firm D call. Germline-derived CDR1 and CDR2 are LNHNV and YYDKDF (reference sequence). CDR3 length: 13 amino acids. Trimming shortened V by 7 bases and J by 3 bases, and 9 bases separated the two germline ends. In DNA form, the CDR3 reads TGTGCCACCAACCGCGGGCCTAATGAAAAACTGTTTTTT. Translation gives CATNRGPNEKLFF.

The chain has TRBV19 and TRBJ2-7, with 8 bases matching TRBD1. CDR1 is LNHDA and CDR2 is SQIVND in the germline V gene (reference sequence). The CDR3 contains 15 residues. Trimming removed 5 bases from V and 0 bases from J; junction bases left unmatched: 6. The chain's CDR3 is CASSGRTGPSYEQYV. In DNA form, the CDR3 reads TGTGCCAGTAGTGGACGGACAGGGCCCTCCTACGAGCAGTACGTC.

The rearrangement joins TRBV12-3 or TRBV12-4 to TRBJ1-6; D gene unclear. With 2 bases removed from V and 3 bases from J, the gap between germline ends came to 8 bases. The CDR3 is made up of 15 amino acids. In nucleotides, the CDR3 is TGTGCCAGCAGTTTAAGGCCGATCTATAATTCACCCCTCCACTTT. It yields the protein CASSLRPIYNSPLHF.

The CDR3 DNA follows: TGCGCCAGCAGCTCTACACTGGGACAAAGCTCTGGAAACACCATATATTTT. Residues: CASSSTLGQSSGNTIYF. This rearrangement joins TRBV5-1 to TRBJ1-3; D possibly corresponds to TRBD1 (6 bases). Germline V CDR1 and CDR2: SGHRS, YFSETQ. The CDR3 is 17 residues long. The ends were cut back, 3 bases at V and 0 bases at J, with 16 bases in the middle.

The chain combines TRBV28 with TRBJ2-1; D ambiguous. This CDR3 has 14 amino acids. CDR1 and CDR2 (germline): MDHEN, SYDVKM. V lost 6 bases and J 4 bases, leaving 13 bases between the germline ends. DNA of the CDR3: TGTGCCAGCAGCCAGACCAGACAATACAATGAGCAGTTCTTC. Its translation: CASSQTRQYNEQFF.

The chain joins TRBV12-3 or TRBV12-4 to TRBJ2-7; no firm D call. Matching the DNA end better, TRBJ2-5 makes the J call doubtful. The CDR3 covers 14 residues. The CDR3 sequence: CASSDGRLRETQYF. CDR3 nucleotides: TGTGCCAGCAGTGACGGACGGTTAAGGGAGACCCAGTACTTC.

The chain is built from TRBV10-3 and TRBJ2-1; perhaps D is TRBD1 or TRBD2 (5 bases each). Trimming cost V 10 bases and J 8 bases, with 18 bases left between them. Germline V CDR1 and CDR2: ENHRY, SYGVKD. The CDR3 totals 13 residues. CDR3 residues: CATKTTGTDEQFF. For the CDR3, the DNA is TGTGCCACCAAAACGACCGGGACGGATGAGCAGTTCTTC.

This clonotype was seen at least ten times. J is TRBJ2-5 and V is TRBV5-1; TRBD2 agrees at 12 bases. CDR1 and CDR2 from the germline V gene are SGHRS and YFSETQ. The CDR3 runs to 16 residues. V gave up 0 bases and J gave up 2 bases; unmatched junction bases: 2. The CDR3 bases are TGCGCCAGCAGCTTGGGACTAGCGGGGGTTCAAGAGACCCAGTACTTC. This encodes CASSLGLAGVQETQYF. Full variable domain (missing parts from reference TRBV5-1 and TRBJ2-5): KAGVTQTPRYLIKTRGQQVTLSCSPISGHRSVSWYQQTPGQGLQFLFEYFSETQRNKGNFPGRFSGRQFSNSRSEMNVSTLELGDSALYLCASSLGLAGVQETQYFGPGTRLLVL.

This sequence joins TRBV7-9 and TRBJ1-1; D not resolved. The germline gives CDR1 SEHNR, CDR2 FQNEAQ (reference sequence). V was shortened by 7 bases and J by 0 bases, with 15 bases between the two germline ends. The CDR3 consists of 15 residues. The CDR3 coding sequence is TGTGCCAGCACCCCCATGACACAACTGAACACTGAAGCTTTCTTT. Amino acids: CASTPMTQLNTEAFF.

The chain combines TRBV29-1 with TRBJ2-7; TRBD1 agrees at 7 bases. The junction had 6 bases not matched to a gene; V was cut back by 4 bases and J by 3 bases. The CDR3 is made up of 13 amino acids. The V gene's germline CDR1 is SQVTM and CDR2 ANQGSEA. The CDR3 bases are TGCAGCGTTGGGGGGACAGCCGACTACGAGCAGTACTTC. It is translated as CSVGGTADYEQYF.

The chain links TRBV29-1 to TRBJ2-5; D unclear. Germline CDR1 SQVTM, CDR2 ANQGSEA. The CDR3 is 12 residues long. V lost 3 bases and J 4 bases, leaving 9 bases between the germline ends. The CDR3 DNA sequence: TGCAGCGTTGAGCCTAGGAGAGAGACCCAGTACTTC. It codes for CSVEPRRETQYF.

This clonotype was seen a few times. The V and J genes are TRBV20-1 and TRBJ2-4; D may be TRBD1 (8 bases). Per the germline V gene, CDR1 is DFQATT and CDR2 is SNEGSKA (reference sequence). Trimming stripped 3 bases from V and 11 bases from J, with 23 bases between. There are 15 residues in the CDR3. The CDR3 DNA is TGCAGTGCTAGGGAACAGGGGGGGGCACCCCCTTTTCAGTACTTC. Translation: CSAREQGGAPPFQYF.

This clonotype was counted ten times or more. This chain connects TRBV7-3 to TRBJ2-2, with D hard to call. Deletions cut 1 base from V and 2 bases from J, with 5 bases between. The CDR3 covers 14 residues. The germline CDR1 and CDR2 sequences are SGHTA and FQGTGA. CDR3 nucleotides: TGTGCCAGCAGCTTAAGCAGAAACACCGGGGAGCTGTTTTTT. It specifies CASSLSRNTGELFF.

This clonotype was counted a few times. This chain joins TRBV27 and TRBJ2-1; no firm D call. CDR1 is MNHEY and CDR2 is SMNVEV in the germline V gene (reference sequence). V was clipped by 3 bases and J by 3 bases, with 15 bases between them. CDR3 length: 16 residues. The CDR3 DNA follows: TGTGCCAGCAGTTTGGAAGGGAACCTAGACTACAATGAGCAGTTCTTC. Residues: CASSLEGNLDYNEQFF.

The genes are TRBV5-1 and TRBJ2-5; TRBD2 matches 10 bases. Per germline, CDR1 SGHRS and CDR2 YFSETQ. The CDR3 is 14 amino acids. The trim removed 7 bases at V and 5 bases at J, leaving 8 bases unmatched. The CDR3 reads CASGVTSGSETQYF. CDR3 bases: TGCGCCAGCGGGGTGACTAGCGGGTCGGAGACCCAGTACTTC.

V usage is TRBV7-2 and J usage is TRBJ1-6, with D unclear. The CDR3 runs to 15 residues. V was cut by 3 bases and J by 7 bases, with 13 bases left in between. Germline V gene lookup returns CDR1 SGHTA and CDR2 FQGNSA. The DNA of the CDR3 is TGTGCCAGCAGCTTCCGGGCCGATTACAATTCACCCCTCCACTTT. Translated: CASSFRADYNSPLHF.